A selection of T cell receptor beta chains follows, all from one sample in a study of post-analysis software for immune sequencing data. Each CDR3 protein gets one entry after TCRdb re-called the PCR reads with MiXCR. The sample carries some 260,000 distinct CDR3 sequences, 35% to 40% recorded once. Input material: blood. Receptor source: a girl under 18 with multiple sclerosis. Both conserved end residues are part of each CDR3. The order of the fields is J gene, D gene, V gene, clone size, CDR3 protein, CDR3 DNA. A D gene is named only where the DNA matches it firmly. Expanded clones are given a class, and other clones once, few, many or no size at all.

j_call: TRBJ1-1; d_call: -; v_call: TRBV5-1; clone_size: few; cdr3_aa: CASSLEGAGVNTEAFF; cdr3_nt: TGCGCCAGCAGCTTGGAAGGGGCCGGGGTGAACACTGAAGCTTTCTTT
j_call: TRBJ2-5; d_call: -; v_call: TRBV20-1; clone_size: few; cdr3_aa: CSTTGTRQEAQYF; cdr3_nt: TGCAGTACTACCGGGACAAGACAAGAGGCCCAGTACTTC
j_call: TRBJ2-5; d_call: TRBD2; v_call: TRBV20-1; clone_size: many; cdr3_aa: CSASDSGSQETQYF; cdr3_nt: TGCAGTGCTAGTGATAGCGGGAGTCAAGAGACCCAGTACTTC
j_call: TRBJ2-3; d_call: TRBD2; v_call: TRBV4-1; clone_size: many; cdr3_aa: CASSQVLAGGDTQYF; cdr3_nt: TGCGCCAGCAGCCAAGTTCTAGCGGGAGGAGATACGCAGTATTTT
j_call: TRBJ1-2; d_call: TRBD1; v_call: TRBV6-6; clone_size: once; cdr3_aa: CASSSGDRGGSNYGYTF; cdr3_nt: TGTGCCAGCAGTTCCGGGGACAGAGGGGGCTCTAACTATGGCTACACCTTC
j_call: TRBJ1-2; d_call: -; v_call: TRBV25-1; clone_size: many; cdr3_aa: CASTQGFGYTF; cdr3_nt: TGTGCCAGTACGCAGGGGTTCGGCTACACCTTC
j_call: TRBJ2-3; d_call: -; v_call: TRBV11-2; clone_size: -; cdr3_aa: CASSFGVNEKLYF; cdr3_nt: TGTGCCAGCAGCTTCGGGGTAAATGAAAAACTGTATTTT
j_call: TRBJ2-1; d_call: TRBD2; v_call: TRBV7-7; clone_size: many; cdr3_aa: CASSVGTSGGAYNEQFF; cdr3_nt: TGTGCCAGCAGCGTCGGGACTAGCGGGGGGGCCTACAATGAGCAGTTCTTC
j_call: TRBJ2-1; d_call: TRBD2; v_call: TRBV20-1; clone_size: many; cdr3_aa: CSAEPRRAGGQEQFF; cdr3_nt: TGCAGTGCCGAACCGCGGAGGGCGGGGGGGCAGGAGCAGTTCTTC
j_call: TRBJ1-4; d_call: -; v_call: TRBV12-3/TRBV12-4; clone_size: -; cdr3_aa: CASSPDGGFGKLFF; cdr3_nt: TGTGCCAGCAGCCCGGACGGAGGTTTTGGAAAACTGTTTTTT
j_call: TRBJ2-5; d_call: -; v_call: TRBV29-1; clone_size: few; cdr3_aa: CSVEEGDNWADGDEQYF; cdr3_nt: TGCAGCGTTGAAGAGGGGGATAATTGGGCGGACGGTGATGAGCAGTACTTC
j_call: TRBJ2-1; d_call: -; v_call: TRBV29-1; clone_size: -; cdr3_aa: CSESGPAMYNEQFF; cdr3_nt: TGCAGCGAATCAGGTCCCGCTATGTACAATGAGCAGTTCTTC
j_call: TRBJ2-7; d_call: TRBD1; v_call: TRBV20-1; clone_size: -; cdr3_aa: CSSETGGNYEQYF; cdr3_nt: TGCAGTTCAGAGACAGGGGGGAATTACGAGCAGTACTTC
j_call: TRBJ1-1; d_call: -; v_call: TRBV5-1; clone_size: many; cdr3_aa: CASSLGGKMNTEAFF; cdr3_nt: TGCGCCAGCAGCTTAGGTGGCAAGATGAACACTGAAGCTTTCTTT
j_call: TRBJ1-5; d_call: -; v_call: TRBV18; clone_size: few; cdr3_aa: CASSPTANSNQPQHF; cdr3_nt: TGTGCCAGCTCACCGACAGCAAATAGCAATCAGCCCCAGCATTTT
j_call: TRBJ2-1; d_call: TRBD2; v_call: TRBV29-1; clone_size: -; cdr3_aa: CSVQLAGVRHEQFF; cdr3_nt: TGCAGCGTCCAACTAGCGGGAGTCAGGCATGAGCAGTTCTTC
j_call: TRBJ1-1; d_call: TRBD1; v_call: TRBV7-2; clone_size: many; cdr3_aa: CASSLSTGSEAFF; cdr3_nt: TGTGCCAGCAGCCTCTCGACAGGGTCGGAAGCTTTCTTT
j_call: TRBJ1-4; d_call: TRBD1; v_call: TRBV20-1; clone_size: -; cdr3_aa: CSLRDRHNEKLFF; cdr3_nt: TGCAGTTTACGGGACAGGCATAACGAAAAACTGTTTTTT
j_call: TRBJ2-5; d_call: -; v_call: TRBV20-1; clone_size: -; cdr3_aa: CSARVSGRKGGETQYF; cdr3_nt: TGCAGTGCTAGAGTCTCAGGCCGAAAGGGAGGAGAGACCCAGTACTTC
j_call: TRBJ1-4; d_call: -; v_call: TRBV20-1; clone_size: few; cdr3_aa: CSARDSRASNEKLFF; cdr3_nt: TGCAGTGCTAGAGATTCAAGGGCCTCTAATGAAAAACTGTTTTTT
j_call: TRBJ2-1; d_call: TRBD2; v_call: TRBV20-1; clone_size: -; cdr3_aa: CSAPASGGGSSSYNEQFF; cdr3_nt: TGCAGTGCTCCCGCTAGCGGGGGGGGGAGCAGCTCCTACAATGAGCAGTTCTTC
j_call: TRBJ2-2; d_call: -; v_call: TRBV4-2; clone_size: -; cdr3_aa: CASSQGVGRKITGEPSF; cdr3_nt: TGTGCCAGCAGCCAAGGGGTCGGCAGAAAAATCACCGGGGAGCCGTCTTTT
j_call: TRBJ1-2; d_call: -; v_call: TRBV3-1; clone_size: few; cdr3_aa: CASSPLRNTLEGYTF; cdr3_nt: TGTGCCAGCAGCCCTCTCCGGAACACCCTGGAGGGCTACACCTTC
j_call: TRBJ2-2; d_call: TRBD2; v_call: TRBV20-1; clone_size: many; cdr3_aa: CSARSSTSGDTGELFF; cdr3_nt: TGCAGTGCTAGATCCTCGACTAGCGGCGACACCGGGGAGCTGTTTTTT
j_call: TRBJ2-5; d_call: TRBD1; v_call: TRBV20-1; clone_size: -; cdr3_aa: CSAGTGKETQYF; cdr3_nt: TGCAGTGCGGGGACAGGGAAAGAGACCCAGTACTTC
j_call: TRBJ1-2; d_call: -; v_call: TRBV29-1; clone_size: -; cdr3_aa: CSVVQVLGYGYTF; cdr3_nt: TGCAGCGTTGTTCAGGTTTTGGGCTATGGCTACACCTTC
j_call: TRBJ2-5; d_call: -; v_call: TRBV29-1; clone_size: many; cdr3_aa: CSVVPRGGGLQETQYF; cdr3_nt: TGCAGCGTTGTCCCCAGGGGGGGCGGATTACAAGAGACCCAGTACTTC
j_call: TRBJ1-2; d_call: TRBD1; v_call: TRBV27; clone_size: many; cdr3_aa: CASSLSSGGVYGYTF; cdr3_nt: TGTGCCAGCAGTTTATCATCAGGGGGCGTCTATGGCTACACCTTC
j_call: TRBJ1-2; d_call: -; v_call: TRBV4-1; clone_size: many; cdr3_aa: CASSQDLQGIYGYTF; cdr3_nt: TGCGCCAGCAGCCAAGATCTGCAGGGTATCTATGGCTACACCTTC
j_call: TRBJ1-2; d_call: -; v_call: TRBV7-2; clone_size: -; cdr3_aa: CASSLTDSLYGYTF; cdr3_nt: TGTGCCAGCAGCTTAACCGACAGCCTCTATGGCTACACCTTC
j_call: TRBJ1-2; d_call: -; v_call: TRBV4-1; clone_size: -; cdr3_aa: CASSQETGRYGYTF; cdr3_nt: TGCGCCAGCAGCCAAGAGACAGGCCGCTATGGCTACACCTTC
j_call: TRBJ2-3; d_call: -; v_call: TRBV5-1; clone_size: many; cdr3_aa: CASSPESSTDTQYF; cdr3_nt: TGCGCCAGCAGCCCGGAATCTAGCACAGATACGCAGTATTTT
j_call: TRBJ1-6; d_call: -; v_call: TRBV12-5; clone_size: many; cdr3_aa: CASASNNSPLHF; cdr3_nt: TGTGCTAGTGCCTCCAATAATTCACCCCTCCACTTT
j_call: TRBJ1-1; d_call: -; v_call: TRBV27; clone_size: few; cdr3_aa: CASSLRRGEAFF; cdr3_nt: TGTGCCAGCAGTTTGAGGAGGGGGGAAGCTTTCTTT
j_call: TRBJ2-5; d_call: TRBD1; v_call: TRBV7-2; clone_size: -; cdr3_aa: CASSLDFGTARLEQYF; cdr3_nt: TGTGCCAGCAGCTTAGACTTTGGGACAGCTCGTTTGGAGCAGTACTTC
j_call: TRBJ2-2; d_call: TRBD2; v_call: TRBV6-6; clone_size: -; cdr3_aa: CASSFSLAGDAGELFF; cdr3_nt: TGTGCCAGCAGTTTCTCTCTAGCGGGAGACGCCGGGGAGCTGTTTTTT
j_call: TRBJ1-4; d_call: TRBD1; v_call: TRBV6-1; clone_size: -; cdr3_aa: CASSEGTGVEKLFF; cdr3_nt: TGTGCCAGCAGTGAGGGGACAGGGGTTGAAAAACTGTTTTTT
j_call: TRBJ2-1; d_call: TRBD2; v_call: TRBV5-1; clone_size: many; cdr3_aa: CASSLVGTSGNNEQFF; cdr3_nt: TGCGCCAGCAGCTTGGTGGGGACTAGCGGGAACAATGAGCAGTTCTTC
j_call: TRBJ2-5; d_call: TRBD2; v_call: TRBV20-1; clone_size: -; cdr3_aa: CSAKRTSGGFQETQYF; cdr3_nt: TGCAGTGCTAAAAGGACTAGCGGGGGTTTTCAAGAGACCCAGTACTTC
j_call: TRBJ2-1; d_call: -; v_call: TRBV18; clone_size: many; cdr3_aa: CASSPEIGTREFF; cdr3_nt: TGTGCCAGCTCACCAGAAATCGGGACGAGGGAGTTCTTC
j_call: TRBJ2-4; d_call: TRBD1; v_call: TRBV29-1; clone_size: many; cdr3_aa: CSVRDSYTAKNIQYF; cdr3_nt: TGCAGTGTTAGGGACAGTTATACAGCCAAAAACATTCAGTACTTC
j_call: TRBJ2-7; d_call: -; v_call: TRBV5-1; clone_size: -; cdr3_aa: CANSSTGYWQYF; cdr3_nt: TGCGCCAACAGCTCTACAGGGTATTGGCAGTACTTC
j_call: TRBJ1-2; d_call: -; v_call: TRBV5-1; clone_size: many; cdr3_aa: CASSSARHENYGYTF; cdr3_nt: TGCGCCAGCAGCTCGGCACGACATGAAAACTATGGCTACACCTTC
j_call: TRBJ2-5; d_call: -; v_call: TRBV28; clone_size: few; cdr3_aa: CASSSRQSGETQYF; cdr3_nt: TGTGCCAGCAGTTCCCGGCAGAGTGGGGAGACCCAGTACTTC